Following are 8 T cell receptor beta chains from one sample sequenced in a study of control samples from healthy donors and cancer patients. This table comes from immunoSEQ multiplex PCR, and its TCRdb copy is limited to in-frame clones, with some not included. The sample lists more than 80,000 clones, approximately 95% occurring once. Source material: blood. These receptors were collected from a man younger than 30 in good health.

The chain joins TRBV7-2 to TRBJ1-4, with D unresolved. The CDR3 is 16 residues long. Germline lookup yields CDR1 SGHTA and CDR2 FQGNSA. The germline V and J ends were trimmed by 3 bases and 4 bases, with 15 bases remaining between them. CDR3 DNA sequence: TGTGCCAGCAGCTTTAGGTCGGGAGCGTTTAATGAAAAACTGTTTTTT. Its translation is CASSFRSGAFNEKLFF.

The V and J genes are TRBV6-1 and TRBJ2-5; 10 positions agree with TRBD1. V lost 4 bases, J lost 7 bases, and 18 bases stayed unmatched. Germline CDR1 is MNHNS and CDR2 is SASEGT. The CDR3 sequence is 18 residues long. The CDR3, as DNA: TGTGCCAGCAGTGCTCAAAATGTAGGGACAGGGGAGTTCCGGACCCAGTACTTC. This gives the protein CASSAQNVGTGEFRTQYF.

The genes are TRBV6-5 and TRBJ1-1; D gene ambiguous. The CDR3 length is 13 residues. V was cut by 3 bases and J by 0 bases, with 5 bases left in between. Germline V gene data show CDR1 as MNHEY and CDR2 as SVGAGI. The CDR3 loop is CASSYRVNTEAFF. The CDR3 nucleotides are TGTGCCAGCAGTTATCGAGTGAACACTGAAGCTTTCTTT.

The chain carries TRBV14 and TRBJ1-2; unclear D gene. The CDR3 has 16 amino acids. With 0 bases removed from V and 0 bases from J, the gap between germline ends came to 11 bases. Per germline, CDR1 SGHDN and CDR2 FVKESK. Written as DNA, the CDR3 is TGTGCCAGCAGCCAAGATTTTATACGGGCTAACTATGGCTACACCTTC. This gives the protein CASSQDFIRANYGYTF.

This CDR3 reads CASSLGSGGVGEQFF. CDR3 DNA: TGTGCCAGCAGCTTAGGCTCCGGGGGCGTGGGTGAGCAGTTCTTC. J is TRBJ2-1 and V is TRBV7-9; D is perhaps TRBD1 or TRBD2 (6 bases each). Germline lookup yields CDR1 SEHNR and CDR2 FQNEAQ (reference sequence). V gave up 1 base and J gave up 9 bases, with 16 bases separating them. This CDR3 spans 15 amino acids.

V usage is TRBV5-1 and J usage is TRBJ2-7, with 8 bases matching TRBD1. CDR1 is SGHRS, CDR2 YFSETQ, per germline. The CDR3 contains 14 residues. V dropped 4 bases and J dropped 2; count of bases not matched to a gene: 5. CDR3 residues: CASSPGTGAYEQYF. The CDR3 coding sequence is TGCGCCAGCAGCCCCGGGACAGGAGCCTACGAGCAGTACTTC. Combining the CDR3 with reference TRBV5-1 and TRBJ2-7 gives the whole variable domain KAGVTQTPRYLIKTRGQQVTLSCSPISGHRSVSWYQQTPGQGLQFLFEYFSETQRNKGNFPGRFSGRQFSNSRSEMNVSTLELGDSALYLCASSPGTGAYEQYFGPGTRLTVT.

This clone was observed a handful of times. The rearrangement joins TRBV7-8 to TRBJ2-1, with TRBD2 identical over 12 bases. The CDR3 runs 21 residues. J was trimmed by 0 bases and V by 0 bases; bases with no gene match: 12. Germline-derived CDR1 and CDR2 are SGHVS and FQNEAQ. CDR3 DNA sequence: TGTGCCAGCAGCTTAGCGGGTTTGCTAGCGGGAGGGCGGGGCTCCTACAATGAGCAGTTCTTC. Protein product: CASSLAGLLAGGRGSYNEQFF.

This clone was recorded only once. The chain joins TRBV2 to TRBJ1-5; D unresolved. The CDR3 contains 14 residues. With 4 bases removed from V and 2 bases from J, the gap between germline ends came to 9 bases. CDR1 and CDR2 from the germline V gene are SNHLY and FYNNEI. Here the CDR3 reads CASSGGGGNQPQHF. As DNA, the CDR3 is TGTGCCAGCAGTGGAGGCGGGGGCAATCAGCCCCAGCATTTT.